The 8 T cell receptor beta chains below all came from one sample that was sequenced in a study of blood T cells in healthy people across ages. Combining a sample-barcoded 5' primer with a J-beta primer mix, a second PCR ran for about 6 to 12 cycles. TCRdb reprocessed the 5' RACE reads via MiXCR and lists one record per CDR3 protein. In the table there are 700,000 to 850,000 distinct CDR3 sequences, 35% to 40% of which are singletons. Sequenced sample: blood. The source of these receptors is a man between 18 and 29 years old in good health.

This clonotype has just a few counts. V gene TRBV9 combines with J gene TRBJ2-3, with 13 bases identical to TRBD2. CDR1 and CDR2 from the germline V gene are SGDLS and YYNGEE. The ends lost 4 bases at V and 5 bases at J; junction bases unmatched: 7. The CDR3 is 16 residues long. The CDR3 DNA follows: TGTGCCAGCAGCCTGGGGACTAGCGGGGTAGTAGATACGCAGTATTTT. This sequence encodes CASSLGTSGVVDTQYF.

As regards this clonotype: At one end, the junction sequence differs from germline, possibly due to a read error. This chain links TRBV5-1 with TRBJ1-2; 7 bases map to TRBD1. The V gene's germline CDR1 is SGHRS and CDR2 YFSETQ. This CDR3 contains 14 residues. In DNA form, the CDR3 reads TGCGCCACCAGCTTAGGGACAGCTAACTATGGCTACACCTTC. Protein product: CATSLGTANYGYTF.

This chain uses TRBV7-2 with TRBJ2-5; D may be TRBD1 (6 bases). Germline V gene lookup returns CDR1 SGHTA and CDR2 FQGNSA. The ends were cut back, 5 bases at V and 3 bases at J, with 13 bases in the middle. The CDR3 consists of 14 residues. CDR3 region: CASSPTGKKETQYF. Written as DNA, the CDR3 is TGTGCCAGCAGCCCAACAGGGAAGAAAGAGACCCAGTACTTC.

The rearrangement links TRBV29-1 to TRBJ1-4; D is ambiguous. The germline V and J ends were trimmed by 4 bases and 7 bases, with 19 bases remaining between them. In germline, CDR1 is SQVTM, CDR2 ANQGSEA. CDR3 length: 15 amino acids. CDR3 in amino acids: CSVGFGWGRSEKLFF. In DNA, the CDR3 is TGCAGCGTTGGGTTTGGTTGGGGTCGGAGTGAAAAACTGTTTTTT.

With regard to this clonotype: A much larger clonotype is one base distant, so this may be a read error. The chain recombines TRBV29-1 with TRBJ2-1; 14 positions agree with TRBD2. The closer fit of TRBJ2-7 to the DNA end suggests the J call may be wrong. Per the germline V gene, CDR1 is SQVTM and CDR2 is ANQGSEA. The CDR3 loop spans 15 amino acids. Here the CDR3 reads CSAGLAGGSYNEQYF. DNA of the CDR3: TGCAGCGCAGGACTAGCGGGGGGCTCCTACAATGAGCAGTACTTC.

The genes are TRBV20-1 and TRBJ2-1; possibly TRBD2 for D (6 bases). The J call could be wrong; TRBJ2-7 is a better fit for the DNA end. Germline loops: CDR1 DFQATT, CDR2 SNEGSKA (reference sequence). The CDR3 is 12 residues long. CDR3 protein: CSAPRGYNEQYF. CDR3 DNA sequence: TGCAGTGCTCCCCGGGGGTACAATGAGCAGTACTTC.

In this sample, this clonotype turned up a few times. The V call is TRBV30, the J call TRBJ2-3; D is tentatively TRBD1 or TRBD2 (5 bases each). Germline CDR1 and CDR2: GTSNPN and SVGIG (reference sequence). The CDR3 consists of 15 residues. Trimming left V 0 bases short and J 0 bases short, with 10 bases between. The CDR3 reads CAWSVGDPSTDTQYF. CDR3 coding DNA: TGTGCCTGGAGTGTGGGGGACCCTAGCACAGATACGCAGTATTTT.

This clonotype was seen many times. J is TRBJ2-3 and V is TRBV5-1; D might be TRBD2 (5 bases). The germline gives CDR1 SGHRS, CDR2 YFSETQ. This CDR3 is 13 amino acids long. The V end was cut by 4 bases, the J end by 1 base, with 7 bases between. The CDR3 protein is CASSAEGTDTQYF. The CDR3 nucleotides read TGCGCCAGCAGCGCGGAGGGCACAGATACGCAGTATTTT.